A single sample gave rise to the 26 T cell receptor beta chains below, sequenced in a study of technical replicates of blood from several donors. Produced via immunoSEQ multiplex PCR; TCRdb's table is partial and in-frame only. Of roughly 100,000 clones in the sample, approximately 96% are singletons; the top ten hold less than 0.45%. Input material: T cells isolated from PBMCs. These receptors originate from a human donor in good health.

This chain connects TRBV7-4 to TRBJ1-2, with D possibly TRBD1 on 5 matching bases. Germline-derived CDR1 and CDR2 are SGHVT and SQSDAQ. The V end was cut by 0 bases, the J end by 0 bases, with 8 bases between. CDR3 length equals 15 residues. The DNA of the CDR3 is TGTGCCAGCAGCTTAGCCAGGGCGACTAACTATGGCTACACCTTC. Its translation is CASSLARATNYGYTF.

V and J are TRBV19 and TRBJ1-2, with unresolved D. Germline CDR1 and CDR2: LNHDA and SQIVND (reference sequence). The CDR3 covers 14 residues. Trimming left V 0 bases short and J 6 bases short, with 11 bases between. The CDR3 protein is CASSIDPEVDGYTF. CDR3 coding DNA: TGTGCCAGTAGTATAGACCCCGAGGTAGATGGCTACACCTTC.

The chain joins TRBV15 to TRBJ2-2; 8 nucleotides match TRBD2. This CDR3 is 15 amino acids long. The ends lost 5 bases at V and 6 bases at J; junction bases unmatched: 8. Germline V gives CDR1 LNHNV, CDR2 YYDKDF (reference sequence). The CDR3 bases are TGTGCCACCAGCGGACGTCGGGGGGGAGCCGGGGAGCTGTTTTTT. Translating it yields CATSGRRGGAGELFF.

V is TRBV2 and J is TRBJ1-1; D gene ambiguous. Per the germline V gene, CDR1 is SNHLY and CDR2 is FYNNEI. The CDR3 length is 13 residues. V dropped 2 bases and J dropped 1 base, with 5 bases sitting between them. CDR3 sequence: CASSEQWNTEAFF. CDR3 coding DNA: TGTGCCAGCAGTGAACAGTGGAACACTGAAGCTTTCTTT.

The chain uses TRBV7-3 and TRBJ2-2, with 9 bases aligning to TRBD2. V gave up 5 bases and J gave up 3 bases; unmatched junction bases: 7. The CDR3 contains 16 residues. CDR1 and CDR2 from the germline V gene are SGHTA and FQGTGA. The CDR3 DNA follows: TGTGCCAGCAGCCACGCGGGGGGGCTAGACACCGGGGAGCTGTTTTTT. Its protein product is CASSHAGGLDTGELFF.

The CDR3, as DNA: TGTGCCAGCAGCCAAGGGGGCCCTAATGAAAAACTGTTTTTT. Translating it yields CASSQGGPNEKLFF. The chain recombines TRBV5-5 with TRBJ1-4, with 7 nucleotides matching TRBD1. The CDR3 consists of 14 residues. Germline V gives CDR1 SGHKS, CDR2 YYEKEE (reference sequence). V shed 4 bases, J shed 3 bases, and the junction held 3 bases outside the gene matches.

This chain connects TRBV28 to TRBJ2-7, with D possibly being TRBD1 (6 bases). V lost 5 bases and J 2 bases, leaving 13 bases between the germline ends. Per germline, CDR1 MDHEN and CDR2 SYDVKM. CDR3 length: 14 residues. CDR3: CASSDGQNPYEQYF. The DNA of the CDR3 is TGTGCCAGCAGTGACGGACAGAACCCCTACGAGCAGTACTTC.

The chain carries TRBV5-5 and TRBJ1-4, with TRBD1 matching 7 bases. In germline, CDR1 is SGHKS, CDR2 YYEKEE (reference sequence). CDR3 size: 13 residues. J gave up 7 bases and V 3 bases, and 3 bases lay outside the gene matches. The CDR3 sequence is CASSSWDSEKLFF. Written as DNA, the CDR3 is TGTGCCAGCAGCTCCTGGGACAGTGAAAAACTGTTTTTT.

The chain couples TRBV28 to TRBJ2-7; TRBD2 agrees at 9 bases. CDR1 is MDHEN and CDR2 is SYDVKM in the germline V gene. The V and J ends lost 1 base and 6 bases, in that order; junction bases with no gene match: 10. The CDR3 is 16 amino acids. CDR3 bases: TGTGCCAGCAGTTTATCAAGCATAGCGGGAGCGAGCGAGCAGTACTTC. Amino acids: CASSLSSIAGASEQYF.

The J gene is TRBJ2-2, the V gene TRBV5-6, with TRBD1 matching over 8 bases. Germline values: CDR1 SGHDT, CDR2 YYEEEE. The length of the CDR3 is 17 residues. J was trimmed by 2 bases and V by 0 bases; bases with no gene match: 6. The CDR3 is CASSLDTGTGNTGELFF. The CDR3 nucleotides read TGTGCCAGCAGCTTGGATACCGGGACAGGTAACACCGGGGAGCTGTTTTTT.

The chain combines TRBV5-1 with TRBJ1-5; 9 bases match TRBD1. Losses at the gene ends were 7 bases for V and 6 bases for J; bases not matched to a gene: 14. The CDR3 consists of 16 residues. Germline CDR1 is SGHRS and CDR2 is YFSETQ. The CDR3 protein is CASRPGTGSIGQPQHF. The CDR3 nucleotides read TGCGCCAGCCGTCCCGGGACAGGGTCGATTGGTCAGCCCCAGCATTTT.

CDR3 sequence: CAIRGTGPYEQYF. The CDR3 DNA follows: TGTGCCATCCGAGGAACAGGGCCCTACGAGCAGTACTTC. The chain recombines TRBV27 with TRBJ2-7; D is perhaps TRBD1 (6 bases). The V end lost 10 bases, the J end lost 2 bases, and 15 bases lay between the germline ends. The CDR3 is 13 amino acids. CDR1 is MNHEY and CDR2 is SMNVEV in the germline V gene (reference sequence).

The J gene is TRBJ2-3, the V gene TRBV25-1, with TRBD2 matching over 7 bases. Trimming cost V 5 bases and J 4 bases; bases outside gene matches: 9. CDR1 MGHDK and CDR2 SYGVNS come from the germline V gene. The CDR3 loop spans 15 amino acids. DNA of the CDR3: TGTGCCAGCAGTTCAAGCCTGGGGGGGGCAGATACGCAGTATTTT. Residues: CASSSSLGGADTQYF.

The V and J genes are TRBV19 and TRBJ2-5; D possibly corresponds to TRBD2 (6 bases). Germline loops: CDR1 LNHDA, CDR2 SQIVND (reference sequence). The CDR3 spans 13 residues. Trimming removed 11 bases at V and 5 bases at J, with 18 bases between. This chain's CDR3 is CAPKSSGVETQYF. CDR3 nucleotide sequence: TGTGCCCCCAAATCGTCGGGGGTTGAGACCCAGTACTTC.

Here the CDR3 reads CASSRLAENTGELFF. The CDR3 DNA reads TGTGCCAGTAGTCGACTAGCGGAGAACACCGGGGAGCTGTTTTTT. The gene calls are TRBV19 and TRBJ2-2, with TRBD2 matching over 9 bases. The CDR3 extends over 15 amino acids. Trimming cost V 5 bases and J 1 base; bases outside gene matches: 2. CDR1 and CDR2 (germline): LNHDA, SQIVND (reference sequence).

This clone was seen just once. The genes are TRBV4-3 and TRBJ2-7, with a weak D call TRBD2 (5 bases). From germline, CDR1 is LGHNA and CDR2 YSLEER. The CDR3 is 15 residues long. V was pared by 4 bases and J by 0 bases, with 13 bases between. The CDR3 DNA follows: TGCGCCAGCAGCCCCTTCACCGGGATCTCCTACGAGCAGTACTTC. It is translated as CASSPFTGISYEQYF.

The chain is built from TRBV4-3 and TRBJ2-7; 7 nucleotides agree with TRBD1. Germline values: CDR1 LGHNA, CDR2 YSLEER. The V segment lost 4 bases and the J segment 5 bases; nucleotides outside the gene matches: 11. This CDR3 comprises 15 residues. CDR3 sequence: CASSLGTGEHDEQYF. The CDR3, as DNA: TGCGCCAGCAGCCTAGGTACAGGGGAACACGACGAGCAGTACTTC.

This rearrangement joins TRBV11-3 to TRBJ1-2, with 8 bases identical to TRBD1. Trimming cost V 5 bases and J 0 bases; bases outside gene matches: 8. The CDR3 is made up of 16 amino acids. CDR1 and CDR2 (germline): SGHNT, YENEEA. DNA of the CDR3: TGTGCCAGCAGCCAGACAGGGGAGCTTGCTAACTATGGCTACACCTTC. Its protein is CASSQTGELANYGYTF.

V gene TRBV9 combines with J gene TRBJ1-1; 8 bases line up with TRBD1. The J segment lost 1 base and the V segment lost 4 bases, leaving 3 bases of the junction unmatched. The germline V gene has CDR1 SGDLS and CDR2 YYNGEE. The CDR3 has 14 residues. The CDR3 coding sequence is TGTGCCAGCAGCCTTGGACAGGGGAACACTGAAGCTTTCTTT. Its translation is CASSLGQGNTEAFF.

CDR3 protein: CASRKGTGGEKLFF. CDR3 sequence (DNA): TGTGCCAGCAGAAAGGGGACAGGGGGGGAAAAACTGTTTTTT. The V call is TRBV6-5, the J call TRBJ1-4, with 11 bases matching TRBD1. V was clipped by 6 bases and J by 8 bases; unmatched bases: 5. The CDR3 is 14 amino acids. Germline CDR1 is MNHEY and CDR2 is SVGAGI.

The chain couples TRBV5-6 to TRBJ1-5; TRBD1 matches at 11 bases. This CDR3 has 13 amino acids. Germline V gene data show CDR1 as SGHDT and CDR2 as YYEEEE. Germline trimming cut 3 bases from V and 11 bases from J; bases unmatched to any gene: 4. The CDR3 spells CASSWDRGEAQHF. CDR3 nucleotides: TGTGCCAGCAGCTGGGACAGGGGGGAAGCCCAGCATTTT.

This chain joins TRBV27 and TRBJ2-1, with TRBD2 identical over 13 bases. The V and J ends lost 8 bases and 3 bases, in that order; junction bases with no gene match: 4. This CDR3 is built from 15 residues. The germline CDR1 and CDR2 sequences are MNHEY and SMNVEV (reference sequence). The CDR3 loop reads CASRLAGGLYNEQFF. CDR3 nucleotides: TGTGCCAGCCGACTAGCGGGAGGCCTCTACAATGAGCAGTTCTTC.

The J gene is TRBJ2-7, the V gene TRBV27, with D perhaps TRBD1 (6 bases). The CDR3 extends over 12 amino acids. CDR1 is MNHEY, CDR2 SMNVEV, per germline (reference sequence). V lost 2 bases, J lost 6 bases, and 8 bases lay in between. CDR3 DNA: TGTGCCAGCAGTTTAGACAGGTCCGAGCAGTACTTC. Translated, it gives CASSLDRSEQYF.

The chain has TRBV28 and TRBJ2-5; TRBD1 matches at 7 bases. The V segment lost 6 bases and the J segment 2 bases; nucleotides outside the gene matches: 6. Germline lookup yields CDR1 MDHEN and CDR2 SYDVKM. This CDR3 has 14 amino acids. The CDR3 is CASRLDRRQETQYF. The CDR3 DNA is TGTGCCAGCAGACTGGACAGGAGACAAGAGACCCAGTACTTC.

The chain couples TRBV7-9 to TRBJ1-2, with 8 bases fitting TRBD1. The CDR3 totals 16 residues. With V trimmed by 5 bases and J by 5 bases, 13 bases remained unmatched. Per germline, CDR1 SEHNR and CDR2 FQNEAQ (reference sequence). The CDR3 is CASSPGGADGVYGYTF. In nucleotides, the CDR3 is TGTGCCAGCAGCCCAGGGGGCGCTGATGGAGTTTATGGCTACACCTTC. The full variable domain, its missing parts supplied by reference TRBV7-9 and TRBJ1-2, is DTGVSQNPRHKITKRGQNVTFRCDPISEHNRLYWYRQTLGQGPEFLTYFQNEAQLEKSRLLSDRFSAERPKGSFSTLEIQRTEQGDSAMYLCASSPGGADGVYGYTFGSGTRLTVV.

The chain recombines TRBV4-1 with TRBJ2-1; 7 bases fit TRBD2. CDR1 and CDR2 from the germline V gene are MGHRA and YSYEKL. Trimming removed 2 bases from V and 4 bases from J; junction bases left unmatched: 8. The CDR3 totals 16 residues. The CDR3 sequence: CASSQLAGKVYNEQFF. CDR3 nucleotides: TGCGCCAGCAGCCAATTAGCGGGTAAAGTGTACAATGAGCAGTTCTTC.